The 17 T cell receptor beta chains below were found in one sample sequenced in a study of T cells in Graves' hyperthyroidism and ophthalmopathy. RNA transcripts were the template for amplifying TCR beta CDR3 regions. The HTBI primer set served for first-round RT-PCR of the TCR CDR3. One entry per CDR3 protein, called by TCRdb with MiXCR from the multiplex PCR reads. The sample consists of around 280,000 distinct CDR3 sequences, approximately 14% of them appearing once. The sample consisted of blood. Receptors were obtained from a woman aged 40-49 years with Graves' hyperthyroidism.

There are a few counts of this clonotype. The genes are TRBV5-8 and TRBJ1-2; D remains ambiguous. Germline lookup yields CDR1 SGHTS and CDR2 YDEGEE. The CDR3 contains 15 residues. V lost 0 bases, J lost 1 base, and 10 bases lay in between. CDR3: CASSLGTYLNYGYTF. As DNA, the CDR3 is TGTGCCAGCAGCTTGGGGACCTATCTTAACTATGGCTACACCTTC. Filled out from reference TRBV5-8 and TRBJ1-2, the complete variable domain reads EAGVTQSPTHLIKTRGQQATLRCSPISGHTSVYWYQQALGLGLQFLLWYDEGEERNRGNFPPRFSGRQFPNYSSELNVNALELEDSALYLCASSLGTYLNYGYTFGSGTRLTVV.

This clonotype occurred a few times. The CDR3 sequence is CATSDPGQGTDTQYF. CDR3 sequence (DNA): TGTGCCACCAGTGATCCGGGACAGGGGACAGATACGCAGTATTTT. The V call is TRBV24-1, the J call TRBJ2-3; 10 bases map to TRBD1. The CDR3 length is 15 residues. Germline V gene data show CDR1 as KGHDR and CDR2 as SFDVKD. V shed 3 bases and J 3 bases; nucleotides not matched to a gene: 2.

This clonotype was seen repeatedly, ten times or more. The rearrangement uses TRBV15 and TRBJ2-7; TRBD1 or TRBD2 may be the D gene (6 bases each). V lost 5 bases, J lost 3 bases, and 14 bases lay in between. The CDR3 has 14 residues. Germline V lookup: CDR1 LNHNV, CDR2 YYDKDF (reference sequence). CDR3 bases: TGTGCCACCAGCCGTGGAGGGACAATCTACGAGCAGTACTTC. Translating gives CATSRGGTIYEQYF. The full variable domain, its missing parts supplied by reference TRBV15 and TRBJ2-7, is DAMVIQNPRYQVTQFGKPVTLSCSQTLNHNVMYWYQQKSSQAPKLLFHYYDKDFNNEADTPDNFQSRRPNTSFCFLDIRSPGLGDTAMYLCATSRGGTIYEQYFGPGTRLTVT.

This clonotype was recorded at least ten times. The chain recombines TRBV2 with TRBJ2-5, with 9 positions matching TRBD2. Germline values: CDR1 SNHLY, CDR2 FYNNEI. This CDR3 contains 14 residues. With 6 bases clipped from V and 5 bases from J, the junction kept 7 bases outside the gene matches. In DNA, the CDR3 is TGTGCCAGCAGCGCTAGCGGGATGGGGGAGACCCAGTACTTC. Amino acid sequence: CASSASGMGETQYF.

The chain employs TRBV6-6 and TRBJ2-7; 10 bases map to TRBD2. Germline CDR1 reads MNHNY; CDR2 reads SVGAGI (reference sequence). V lost 0 bases, J lost 3 bases, and 5 bases stayed unmatched. The CDR3 runs 16 residues. The CDR3 loop reads CASSYSGTSVFYEQYF. CDR3 nucleotide sequence: TGTGCCAGCAGTTACTCAGGGACTAGCGTTTTCTACGAGCAGTACTTC.

The genes are TRBV19 and TRBJ1-5; the D gene is possibly TRBD1 (5 bases). The CDR3 spans 14 residues. Germline assignment: CDR1 LNHDA and CDR2 SQIVND (reference sequence). V lost 4 bases and J 6 bases, leaving 13 bases between the germline ends. The CDR3 loop reads CASSKGREVQPQHF. CDR3 nucleotides: TGTGCCAGTAGTAAGGGCAGGGAGGTTCAGCCCCAGCATTTT.

The rearrangement links TRBV11-2 to TRBJ1-4, with a possible D match to TRBD1 (5 bases). This CDR3 has 14 amino acids. The germline V gene encodes CDR1 SGHAT and CDR2 FQNNGV. The V gene lost 1 base and the J gene lost 10 bases, with 13 bases spanning the gap. Here the CDR3 reads CASSLVVYGGKLFF. CDR3 DNA: TGTGCCAGCAGCTTAGTGGTTTATGGGGGAAAACTGTTTTTT.

In its sample, this clonotype was seen many times. The J gene is TRBJ2-7, the V gene TRBV5-6, with 14 bases aligning to TRBD2. Germline V gives CDR1 SGHDT, CDR2 YYEEEE. This CDR3 spans 19 amino acids. V shed 0 bases, J shed 0 bases, and the junction held 8 bases outside the gene matches. CDR3 region: CASSLVGLAGGPNSYEQYF. The DNA of the CDR3 is TGTGCCAGCAGCTTGGTTGGACTAGCGGGAGGACCTAACTCCTACGAGCAGTACTTC.

The chain has TRBV20-1 and TRBJ1-2; D ambiguous. This CDR3 has 13 amino acids. Germline CDR1 and CDR2: DFQATT and SNEGSKA (reference sequence). V shed 4 bases and J shed 0 bases, with 9 bases lying between them. The chain's CDR3 is CSAKITSNYGYTF. In DNA, the CDR3 is TGCAGTGCTAAAATCACCTCTAACTATGGCTACACCTTC.

This clonotype was seen more than once but under ten times. The chain has TRBV18 and TRBJ2-2, with a tentative D call TRBD1 (5 bases). The V gene's germline CDR1 is KGHSH and CDR2 LQKENI. V was pared by 2 bases and J by 2 bases, with 6 bases between. The CDR3 has 14 residues. The CDR3 DNA reads as TGTGCCAGCTCACCAAGGACAAACACCGGGGAGCTGTTTTTT. Residues: CASSPRTNTGELFF. Full variable domain (rest looked up from reference TRBV18 and TRBJ2-2): NAGVMQNPRHLVRRRGQEARLRCSPMKGHSHVYWYRQLPEEGLKFMVYLQKENIIDESGMPKERFSAEFPKEGPSILRIQQVVRGDSAAYFCASSPRTNTGELFFGEGSRLTVL.

This clonotype was detected only a few times. This chain connects TRBV5-1 to TRBJ2-1; TRBD2 aligns across 8 bases. Losses at the gene ends were 2 bases for V and 14 bases for J; bases not matched to a gene: 9. The CDR3 consists of 13 residues. Germline V gives CDR1 SGHRS, CDR2 YFSETQ. CDR3 DNA sequence: TGCGCCAGCAGCTTAGCGGGAGACACCGGTGAGTTCTTC. Translation: CASSLAGDTGEFF.

This clonotype was seen repeatedly, ten times or more. The chain has TRBV28 and TRBJ2-5; 7 nucleotides match TRBD2. This CDR3 has 15 residues. V trimming: 6 bases; J trimming: 3 bases; junction bases outside the gene matches: 10. Germline assignment: CDR1 MDHEN and CDR2 SYDVKM. CDR3 residues: CASRYRDYEKETQYF. CDR3 nucleotides: TGTGCCAGCAGGTACCGGGACTACGAAAAAGAGACCCAGTACTTC.

This clonotype occurred many times. V usage is TRBV6-1 and J usage is TRBJ2-5; 14 bases fit TRBD2. Per germline, CDR1 MNHNS and CDR2 SASEGT. This CDR3 is 15 amino acids long. The V gene end was trimmed by 4 bases and the J gene end by 4 bases; junction bases not matched to a gene: 2. CDR3 sequence: CASSAGLAGVETQYF. The CDR3 nucleotides read TGTGCCAGCAGTGCGGGACTAGCGGGAGTAGAGACCCAGTACTTC.

The chain is built from TRBV10-3 and TRBJ2-5, with TRBD2 matching 7 bases. Germline V gene lookup returns CDR1 ENHRY and CDR2 SYGVKD. The trim removed 9 bases at V and 1 base at J, leaving 5 bases unmatched. There are 13 residues in the CDR3. CDR3 in amino acids: CAIRLAPQETQYF. The CDR3 bases are TGTGCCATACGACTAGCCCCCCAAGAGACCCAGTACTTC.

This clonotype appeared a few times. The chain employs TRBV3-1 and TRBJ1-2, with 8 bases fitting TRBD1. CDR3 length: 14 residues. Germline CDR1 LGHDT, CDR2 YNNKEL (reference sequence). The J segment lost 4 bases and the V segment lost 4 bases, leaving 5 bases of the junction unmatched. CDR3 nucleotide sequence: TGTGCCAGCAGCCTACAGGGGGGCGCCTATGGCTACACCTTC. Its protein product is CASSLQGGAYGYTF.

This clonotype occurred a few times. V usage is TRBV20-1 and J usage is TRBJ2-6; no clear D. This CDR3 contains 14 residues. Germline V gives CDR1 DFQATT, CDR2 SNEGSKA (reference sequence). V was shortened by 4 bases and J by 0 bases, with 7 bases between the two germline ends. CDR3 loop: CSAIPASGANVLTF. The CDR3 DNA sequence: TGCAGTGCTATCCCCGCCTCTGGGGCCAACGTCCTGACTTTC.

This clonotype was seen repeatedly, ten times or more. This chain uses TRBV6-1 with TRBJ2-3; the D is unclear. CDR1 is MNHNS, CDR2 SASEGT, per germline. This CDR3 is built from 14 residues. V was clipped by 8 bases and J by 0 bases, with 12 bases between them. The CDR3 sequence: CASQRPKSTDTQYF. The CDR3 coding sequence is TGTGCCAGCCAGAGACCAAAAAGCACAGATACGCAGTATTTT.